This T cell receptor beta chain comes out of a study of CD8+CD57+ T cells in acquired aplastic anemia. Study-level background: Sorted CD4+ and CD8+ cells gave an average of roughly 3.2 ug of DNA. Read counts for CD4+ cells (from healthy donors) averaged about 10.8 million. Broader study findings: Between the patient and control groups, CD8+ Simpson's diversity did not differ significantly. Patients and controls shared under 35 CD8+ CDR3 sequences, which appeared highly expressed in patients and within their immunodominant clones.

V gave up 3 bases and J gave up 5 bases, with 10 bases separating them. The germline V gene has CDR1 LNHDA and CDR2 SQIVND (reference sequence). The CDR3 runs 14 residues. Note on this clonotype: Its matching antigen is unknown.

TCR beta VDJ and CDR3 profiling used genomic DNA as template. TCRdb fed the reads into MiXCR, producing one record per CDR3 protein. This sample has more than 150,000 distinct CDR3 sequences, with around half found just once. Sample: sorted CD4+, CD8+, or CD8+CD57+ T cells (not recorded which) from PBMCs. The clonotype comes from a human donor in good health. The chain joins TRBV19 to TRBJ1-4, with D possibly matching TRBD1 (5 bases). Here the CDR3 DNA reads TGTGCCAGTAGTATCGCCGGGGGAAATGAAAAACTGTTTTTT. Amino acids: CASSIAGGNEKLFF.